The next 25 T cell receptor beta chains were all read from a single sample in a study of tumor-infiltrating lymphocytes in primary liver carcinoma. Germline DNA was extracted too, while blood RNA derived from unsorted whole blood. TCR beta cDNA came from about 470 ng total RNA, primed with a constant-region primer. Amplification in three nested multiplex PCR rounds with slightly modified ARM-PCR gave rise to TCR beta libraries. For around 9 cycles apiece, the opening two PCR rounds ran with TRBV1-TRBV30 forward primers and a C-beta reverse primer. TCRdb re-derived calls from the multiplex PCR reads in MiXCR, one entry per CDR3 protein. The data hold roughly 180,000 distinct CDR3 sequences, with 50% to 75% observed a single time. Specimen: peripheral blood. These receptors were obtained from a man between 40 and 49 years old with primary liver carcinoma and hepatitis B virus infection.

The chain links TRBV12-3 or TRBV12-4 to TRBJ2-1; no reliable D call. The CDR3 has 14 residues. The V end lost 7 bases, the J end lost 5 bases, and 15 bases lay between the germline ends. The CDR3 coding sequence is TGTGCCAGCATCCTCGGCCAAGATCACAATGAGCAGTTCTTC. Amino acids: CASILGQDHNEQFF.

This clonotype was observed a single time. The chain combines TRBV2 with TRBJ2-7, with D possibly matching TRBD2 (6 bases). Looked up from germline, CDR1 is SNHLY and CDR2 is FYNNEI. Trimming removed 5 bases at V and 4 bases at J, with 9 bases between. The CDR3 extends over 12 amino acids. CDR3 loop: CASSIADYEQYF. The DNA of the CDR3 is TGTGCCAGCAGTATAGCGGATTACGAGCAGTACTTC.

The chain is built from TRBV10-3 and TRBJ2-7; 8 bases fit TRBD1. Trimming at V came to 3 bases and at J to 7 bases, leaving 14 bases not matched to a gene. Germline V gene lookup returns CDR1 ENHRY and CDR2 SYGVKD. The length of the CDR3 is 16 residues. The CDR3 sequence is CAISDIVTGVVGEQYF. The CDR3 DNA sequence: TGTGCCATCAGTGACATAGTGACAGGGGTTGTGGGGGAGCAGTACTTC.

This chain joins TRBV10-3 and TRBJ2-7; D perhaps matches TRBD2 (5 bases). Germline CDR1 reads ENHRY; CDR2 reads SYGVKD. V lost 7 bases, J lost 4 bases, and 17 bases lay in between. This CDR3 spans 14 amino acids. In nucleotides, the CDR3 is TGTGCCATCAACAAATCGGGGATGGGGTACGAGCAGTACTTC. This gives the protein CAINKSGMGYEQYF.

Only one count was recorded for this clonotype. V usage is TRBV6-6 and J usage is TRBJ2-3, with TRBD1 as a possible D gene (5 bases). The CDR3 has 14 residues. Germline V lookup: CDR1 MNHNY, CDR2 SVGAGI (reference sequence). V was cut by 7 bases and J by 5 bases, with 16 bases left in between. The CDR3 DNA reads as TGTGCCAGCACCGATAGCTGGGGCATAGATACGCAGTATTTT. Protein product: CASTDSWGIDTQYF.

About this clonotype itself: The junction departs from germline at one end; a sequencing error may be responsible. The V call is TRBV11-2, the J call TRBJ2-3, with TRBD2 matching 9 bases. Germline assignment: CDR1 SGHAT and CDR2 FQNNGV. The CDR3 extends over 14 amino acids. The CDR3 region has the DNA TGTGCCAACACCATAGCGGGAGTGAAAGATACGCAATATTTT. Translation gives CANTIAGVKDTQYF. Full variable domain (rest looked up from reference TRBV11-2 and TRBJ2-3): EAGVAQSPRYKIIEKRQSVAFWCNPISGHATLYWYQQILGQGPKLLIQFQNNGVVDDSQLPKDRFSAERLKGVDSTLKIQPAKLEDSAVYLCANTIAGVKDTQYFGPGTRLTVL.

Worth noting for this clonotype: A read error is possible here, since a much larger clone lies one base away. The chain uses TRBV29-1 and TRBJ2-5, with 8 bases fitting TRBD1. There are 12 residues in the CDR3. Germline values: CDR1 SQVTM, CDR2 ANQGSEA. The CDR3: CSASGGEEIQYF. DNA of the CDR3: TGCAGCGCTTCAGGGGGCGAGGAGATCCAGTACTTC.

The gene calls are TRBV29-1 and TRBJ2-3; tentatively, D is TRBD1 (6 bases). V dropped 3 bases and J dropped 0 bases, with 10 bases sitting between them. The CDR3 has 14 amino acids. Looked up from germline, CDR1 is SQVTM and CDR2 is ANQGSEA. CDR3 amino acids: CSVDRDTSTDTQYF. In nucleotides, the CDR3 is TGCAGCGTTGACCGGGACACGAGCACAGATACGCAGTATTTT.

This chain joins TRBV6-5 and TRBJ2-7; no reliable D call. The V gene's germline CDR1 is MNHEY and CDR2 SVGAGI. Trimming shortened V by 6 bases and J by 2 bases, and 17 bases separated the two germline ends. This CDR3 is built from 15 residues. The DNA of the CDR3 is TGTGCCAGCAGAGGCCCGAGGACCTACCCCTACGAGCAGTACTTC. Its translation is CASRGPRTYPYEQYF.

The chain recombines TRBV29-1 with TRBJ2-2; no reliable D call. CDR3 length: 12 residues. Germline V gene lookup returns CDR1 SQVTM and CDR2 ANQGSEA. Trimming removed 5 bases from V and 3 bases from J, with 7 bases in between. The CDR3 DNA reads TGCAGCGTTAGGACCTACACCGGGGAGCTGTTTTTT. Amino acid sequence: CSVRTYTGELFF.

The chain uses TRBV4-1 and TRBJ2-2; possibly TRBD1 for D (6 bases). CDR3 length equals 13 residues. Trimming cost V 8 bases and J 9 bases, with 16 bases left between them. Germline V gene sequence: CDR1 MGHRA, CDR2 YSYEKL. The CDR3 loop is CASGLTGIRELFF. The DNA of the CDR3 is TGCGCCAGCGGTTTAACAGGGATCAGGGAGCTGTTTTTT.

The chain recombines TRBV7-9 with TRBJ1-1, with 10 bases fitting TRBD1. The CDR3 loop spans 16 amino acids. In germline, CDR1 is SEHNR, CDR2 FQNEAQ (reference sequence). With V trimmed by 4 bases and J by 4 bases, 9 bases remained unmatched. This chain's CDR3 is CASSSPGQGEGTEAFF. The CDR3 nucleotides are TGTGCCAGCAGCTCACCAGGACAGGGGGAGGGCACTGAAGCTTTCTTT.

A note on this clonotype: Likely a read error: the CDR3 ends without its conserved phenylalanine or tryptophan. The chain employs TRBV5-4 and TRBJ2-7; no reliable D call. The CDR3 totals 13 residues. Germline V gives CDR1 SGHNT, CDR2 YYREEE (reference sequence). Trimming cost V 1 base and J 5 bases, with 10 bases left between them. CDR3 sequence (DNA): TGTGCCAGCAGCTTGTGGGGATCCCACGAGCAGTACTCC. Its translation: CASSLWGSHEQYS.

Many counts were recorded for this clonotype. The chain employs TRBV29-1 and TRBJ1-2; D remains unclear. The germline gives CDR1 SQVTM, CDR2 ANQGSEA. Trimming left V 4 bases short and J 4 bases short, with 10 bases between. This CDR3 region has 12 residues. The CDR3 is CSVVQDVYGYTF. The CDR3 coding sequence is TGCAGCGTTGTCCAGGACGTCTATGGCTACACCTTC.

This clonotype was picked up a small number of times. The CDR3 spells CSVPPTSGNEQFF. The DNA of the CDR3 is TGCAGCGTCCCCCCGACTAGCGGCAATGAGCAGTTCTTC. The chain combines TRBV29-1 with TRBJ2-1, with 9 bases identical to TRBD2. The CDR3 has 13 residues. In germline, CDR1 is SQVTM, CDR2 ANQGSEA. V lost 6 bases, J lost 6 bases, and 6 bases stayed unmatched.

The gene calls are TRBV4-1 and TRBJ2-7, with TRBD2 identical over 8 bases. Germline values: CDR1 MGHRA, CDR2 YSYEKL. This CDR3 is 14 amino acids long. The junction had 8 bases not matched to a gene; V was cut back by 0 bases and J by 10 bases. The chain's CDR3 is CASSQDLLAEDQYF. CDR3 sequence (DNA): TGCGCCAGCAGCCAAGATCTACTAGCGGAAGATCAGTACTTC.

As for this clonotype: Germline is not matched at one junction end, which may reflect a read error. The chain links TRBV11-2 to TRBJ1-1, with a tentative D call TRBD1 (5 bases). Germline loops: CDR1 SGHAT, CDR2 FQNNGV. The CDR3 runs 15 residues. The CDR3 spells CAGSPRANQGFEAFF. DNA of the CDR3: TGTGCCGGCAGCCCCCGGGCCAACCAGGGCTTTGAAGCTTTCTTT.

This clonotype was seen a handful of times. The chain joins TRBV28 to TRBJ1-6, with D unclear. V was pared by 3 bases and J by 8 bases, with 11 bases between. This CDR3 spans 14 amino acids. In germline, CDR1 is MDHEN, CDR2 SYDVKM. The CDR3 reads CASSLGSSDSPLHF. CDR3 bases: TGTGCCAGCAGTTTGGGTTCGTCGGATTCACCCCTCCACTTT.

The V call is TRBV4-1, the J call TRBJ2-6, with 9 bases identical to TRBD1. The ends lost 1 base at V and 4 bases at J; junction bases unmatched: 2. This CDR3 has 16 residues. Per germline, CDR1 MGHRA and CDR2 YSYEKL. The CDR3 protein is CASSQGTGEGANVLTF. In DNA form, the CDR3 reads TGCGCCAGCAGCCAAGGGACAGGGGAAGGGGCCAACGTCCTGACTTTC.

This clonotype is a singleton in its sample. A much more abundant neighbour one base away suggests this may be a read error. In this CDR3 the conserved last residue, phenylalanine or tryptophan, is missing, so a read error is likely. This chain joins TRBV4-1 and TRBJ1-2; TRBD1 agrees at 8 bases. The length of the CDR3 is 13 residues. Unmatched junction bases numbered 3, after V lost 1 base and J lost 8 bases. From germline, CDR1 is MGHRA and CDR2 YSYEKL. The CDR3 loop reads CASSQVTGDGYTS. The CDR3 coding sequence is TGCGCCAGCAGCCAAGTGACAGGGGACGGCTACACCTCC.

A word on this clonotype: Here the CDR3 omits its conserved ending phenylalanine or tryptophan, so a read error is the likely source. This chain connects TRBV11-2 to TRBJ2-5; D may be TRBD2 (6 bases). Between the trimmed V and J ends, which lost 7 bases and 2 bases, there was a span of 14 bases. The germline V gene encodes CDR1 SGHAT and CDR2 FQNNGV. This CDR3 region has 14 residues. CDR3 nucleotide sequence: TGTGCCAGCAAGCCGGGACGGGGGCAAGAGACCCAGTACTCC. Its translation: CASKPGRGQETQYS.

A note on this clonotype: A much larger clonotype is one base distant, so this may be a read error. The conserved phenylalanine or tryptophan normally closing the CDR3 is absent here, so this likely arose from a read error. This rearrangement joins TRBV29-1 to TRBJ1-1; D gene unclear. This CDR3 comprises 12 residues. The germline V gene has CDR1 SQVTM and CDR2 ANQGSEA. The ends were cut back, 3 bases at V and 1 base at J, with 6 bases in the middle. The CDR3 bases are TGCAGCGTTGAGCTGGGGAACACTGAAGCTTTCCTT. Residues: CSVELGNTEAFL.

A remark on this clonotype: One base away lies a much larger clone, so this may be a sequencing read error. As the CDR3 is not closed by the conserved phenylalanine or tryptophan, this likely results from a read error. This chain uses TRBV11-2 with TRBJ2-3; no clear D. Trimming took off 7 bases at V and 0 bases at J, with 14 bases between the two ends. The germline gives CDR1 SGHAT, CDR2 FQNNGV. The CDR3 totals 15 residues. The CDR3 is CASTEPGASTDTQYS. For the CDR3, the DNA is TGTGCCAGCACCGAACCGGGTGCTAGCACAGATACGCAGTATTCT.

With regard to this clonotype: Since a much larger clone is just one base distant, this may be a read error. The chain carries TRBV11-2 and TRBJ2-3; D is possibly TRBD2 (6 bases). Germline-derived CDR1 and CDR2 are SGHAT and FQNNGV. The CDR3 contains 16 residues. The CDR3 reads CASSGGQKGYTDAQYF. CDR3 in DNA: TGTGCCAGCAGCGGAGGGCAAAAAGGATACACAGATGCGCAGTATTTT.

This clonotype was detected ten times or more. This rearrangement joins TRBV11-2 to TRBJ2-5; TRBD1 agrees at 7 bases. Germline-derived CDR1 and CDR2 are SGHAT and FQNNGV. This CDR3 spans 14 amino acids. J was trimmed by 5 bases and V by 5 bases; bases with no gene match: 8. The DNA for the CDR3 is TGTGCCAGCAGCCCGGGACAGATCCTCGAGACCCAGTACTTC. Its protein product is CASSPGQILETQYF.